A single sample is the source of the 20 T cell receptor beta chains below, sequenced in a study of T cell repertoires in cytomegalovirus infection (dated by TCRdb to between 2018 and 2021). The antigens for these receptors are not known. The sample's treatment or condition label is to be understood as: in vitro stimulation with specific CMV peptide epitopes to enrich CMV-specific T cells. TCRdb records Illumina HiSeq 1500 as the sequencer. TCRdb reprocessed the public reads (quality trimming at Q25 with fastp, clone calling with MiXCR) and kept in-frame beta chains. For every CDR3 protein sequence, its rows merge into one entry that carries the most common genes and DNA. Across this sample there are about 340,000 distinct CDR3 sequences, with roughly 29% seen only once. 20% of the sample rests with the top ten. Sequenced here: cultured PBMCs, sampled from culture after CMV antigen stimulation. The receptor set was obtained from a human donor in good health (CMV status not recorded). Some clones in this sample may be carry-over from other donors' samples.

This clonotype was detected only a few times. The chain links TRBV5-1 to TRBJ1-4; D is ambiguous. The germline V gene has CDR1 SGHRS and CDR2 YFSETQ. The V gene lost 0 bases and the J gene lost 3 bases, with 15 bases spanning the gap. CDR3 length: 17 residues. CDR3 sequence reads: CASSLVAAYRANEKLFF. CDR3 nucleotide sequence: TGCGCCAGCAGCTTGGTGGCCGCTTATCGGGCTAATGAAAAACTGTTTTTT. Full variable domain (rest looked up from reference TRBV5-1 and TRBJ1-4): KAGVTQTPRYLIKTRGQQVTLSCSPISGHRSVSWYQQTPGQGLQFLFEYFSETQRNKGNFPGRFSGRQFSNSRSEMNVSTLELGDSALYLCASSLVAAYRANEKLFFGSGTQLSVL.

The chain couples TRBV5-5 to TRBJ2-3; D gene unclear. The CDR3 has 15 residues. The germline V gene has CDR1 SGHKS and CDR2 YYEKEE (reference sequence). Trimming shortened V by 0 bases and J by 0 bases, and 8 bases separated the two germline ends. The DNA of the CDR3 is TGTGCCAGCAGCTTGGCGGCCACTAGCACAGATACGCAGTATTTT. This encodes CASSLAATSTDTQYF.

This clonotype showed up just once. The chain has TRBV6-1 and TRBJ1-1, with D perhaps TRBD1 (6 bases). The CDR3 has 16 amino acids. V was trimmed by 0 bases and J by 7 bases, leaving 18 bases between them. The germline CDR1 and CDR2 sequences are MNHNS and SASEGT. CDR3 loop: CASSEAGIWGRDEAFF. The CDR3 nucleotides read TGTGCCAGCAGTGAAGCAGGCATCTGGGGGCGAGATGAAGCTTTCTTT.

This clonotype was seen only a few times. This rearrangement joins TRBV5-6 to TRBJ2-1; the D is unclear. The CDR3 totals 11 residues. V was cut by 4 bases and J by 5 bases, with 4 bases left in between. Germline CDR1 SGHDT, CDR2 YYEEEE. CDR3 in amino acids: CASSDDNEQFF. CDR3 coding DNA: TGTGCCAGCAGCGACGACAATGAGCAGTTCTTC.

The J gene is TRBJ2-7, the V gene TRBV12-3 or TRBV12-4; D is perhaps TRBD2 (5 bases). V was clipped by 5 bases and J by 1 base, with 12 bases between them. The length of the CDR3 is 14 residues. The CDR3 spells CASSRGAFSYEQYF. The CDR3 bases are TGTGCCAGCAGTCGGGGAGCGTTTTCCTACGAGCAGTACTTC.

The chain employs TRBV7-2 and TRBJ2-2; 9 nucleotides align to TRBD1. This CDR3 contains 15 residues. With 4 bases clipped from V and 5 bases from J, the junction kept 5 bases outside the gene matches. The germline V gene has CDR1 SGHTA and CDR2 FQGNSA. This CDR3 is CASSSLQGATGELFF. CDR3 in DNA: TGTGCCAGCAGCTCCCTACAGGGGGCTACCGGGGAGCTGTTTTTT.

The gene calls are TRBV6-6 and TRBJ1-2; perhaps TRBD1 as D (6 bases). V was clipped by 6 bases and J by 8 bases, with 10 bases between them. The germline gives CDR1 MNHNY, CDR2 SVGAGI (reference sequence). This CDR3 has 11 residues. The CDR3 spells CASSNRDGYTF. The CDR3 DNA is TGTGCCAGCAGCAACAGGGACGGCTACACCTTC.

The chain is built from TRBV19 and TRBJ2-1, with TRBD2 identical over 10 bases. Losses at the gene ends were 5 bases for V and 7 bases for J; bases not matched to a gene: 11. The length of the CDR3 is 16 residues. Germline V gene lookup returns CDR1 LNHDA and CDR2 SQIVND (reference sequence). The CDR3 protein is CASSGPSGSGRNEQFF. CDR3 DNA sequence: TGTGCCAGTAGTGGGCCTAGCGGGAGTGGTCGGAATGAGCAGTTCTTC.

The rearrangement links TRBV4-2 to TRBJ1-1; 8 bases are shared with TRBD1. The germline gives CDR1 LGHNA, CDR2 YNFKEQ. V was clipped by 3 bases and J by 5 bases; unmatched bases: 5. The CDR3 has 14 amino acids. CDR3: CASSQGQDETEAFF. In nucleotides, the CDR3 is TGTGCCAGCAGCCAGGGACAGGATGAAACTGAAGCTTTCTTT.

The rearrangement links TRBV6-6 to TRBJ2-5, with 8 positions matching TRBD2. This CDR3 region has 16 residues. J lost 0 bases, V lost 9 bases, and 12 bases had no gene match. CDR1 is MNHNY, CDR2 SVGAGI, per germline (reference sequence). DNA for the CDR3: TGTGCCAGTACCGGGGGGGGTCCCCCTAACCAAGAGACCCAGTACTTC. This sequence encodes CASTGGGPPNQETQYF.

Regarding this clonotype: One junction end does not reproduce the germline sequence, and a read error may be involved. The chain is built from TRBV19 and TRBJ2-1, with 10 nucleotides matching TRBD2. Germline CDR1 is LNHDA and CDR2 is SQIVND (reference sequence). The CDR3 extends over 13 amino acids. CDR3 in amino acids: CASSPIAGGEQLF. For the CDR3, the DNA is TGTGCCAGTAGTCCCATAGCGGGAGGTGAGCAGCTCTTC.

V is TRBV7-2 and J is TRBJ1-3, with D possibly matching TRBD1 (6 bases). The CDR3 totals 16 residues. Trimming took 1 base from V and 2 from J, leaving 12 bases between them. From germline, CDR1 is SGHTA and CDR2 FQGNSA. In DNA, the CDR3 is TGTGCCAGCAGCTTAGTGGGGGGCCGAACTGGAAACACCATATATTTT. It is translated as CASSLVGGRTGNTIYF. The full variable domain, completed using reference TRBV7-2 and TRBJ1-3, is GAGVSQSPSNKVTEKGKDVELRCDPISGHTALYWYRQSLGQGLEFLIYFQGNSAPDKSGLPSDRFSAERTGGSVSTLTIQRTQQEDSAVYLCASSLVGGRTGNTIYFGEGSWLTVV.

This chain joins TRBV7-9 and TRBJ2-7; 7 bases are a match to TRBD1. The CDR3 is 16 residues long. Germline V lookup: CDR1 SEHNR, CDR2 FQNEAQ (reference sequence). V shed 5 bases and J 0 bases; nucleotides not matched to a gene: 10. The DNA of the CDR3 is TGTGCCAGCAGCCCACGCGACAGGGCCGCCTCCTACGAGCAGTACTTC. It encodes CASSPRDRAASYEQYF.

This clonotype was picked up many times. The chain carries TRBV7-9 and TRBJ1-1; D call uncertain. Germline-derived CDR1 and CDR2 are SEHNR and FQNEAQ (reference sequence). There are 11 residues in the CDR3. Trimming left V 5 bases short and J 6 bases short, with 7 bases between. This CDR3 is CASSPSSEAFF. As DNA, the CDR3 is TGTGCCAGCAGCCCCTCCTCTGAAGCTTTCTTT. Filled out from reference TRBV7-9 and TRBJ1-1, the complete variable domain reads DTGVSQNPRHKITKRGQNVTFRCDPISEHNRLYWYRQTLGQGPEFLTYFQNEAQLEKSRLLSDRFSAERPKGSFSTLEIQRTEQGDSAMYLCASSPSSEAFFGQGTRLTVV.

The V and J genes are TRBV7-2 and TRBJ2-5; D not certain. V lost 4 bases and J lost 4, with 4 bases in between. The CDR3 has 11 residues. CDR1 and CDR2 from the germline V gene are SGHTA and FQGNSA. The CDR3 DNA follows: TGTGCCAGCAGCTCGGCAGAGACCCAGTACTTC. Translation gives CASSSAETQYF.

This clonotype came up many times. The chain couples TRBV2 to TRBJ2-5, with D perhaps matching TRBD2 (6 bases). V lost 7 bases to trimming and J lost 4 bases, with 13 bases between them. This CDR3 is built from 13 residues. Germline V lookup: CDR1 SNHLY, CDR2 FYNNEI. DNA for the CDR3: TGTGCCAGCAATTCAGCGCGGGGAGAGACCCAGTACTTC. Amino acid sequence: CASNSARGETQYF.

The chain is built from TRBV3-1 and TRBJ1-1; D is perhaps TRBD1 (6 bases). In germline, CDR1 is LGHDT, CDR2 YNNKEL (reference sequence). V was cut by 3 bases and J by 1 base, with 12 bases left in between. The CDR3 consists of 15 residues. The CDR3 here is CASSQPGEGNTEAFF. CDR3 in DNA: TGTGCCAGCAGCCAGCCAGGGGAGGGGAACACTGAAGCTTTCTTT. Looking up the rest from reference TRBV3-1 and TRBJ1-1 gives the full variable domain: DTAVSQTPKYLVTQMGNDKSIKCEQNLGHDTMYWYKQDSKKFLKIMFSYNNKELIINETVPNRFSPKSPDKAHLNLHINSLELGDSAVYFCASSQPGEGNTEAFFGQGTRLTVV.

This clonotype occurred a few times. V usage is TRBV2 and J usage is TRBJ1-5; D is undetermined. The CDR3 is 15 amino acids. The germline CDR1 and CDR2 sequences are SNHLY and FYNNEI. Trimming cost V 5 bases and J 5 bases, with 16 bases left between them. The chain's CDR3 is CASSRTGGKDQPQHF. CDR3 DNA sequence: TGTGCCAGCAGTAGGACTGGAGGAAAGGATCAGCCCCAGCATTTT.

This clonotype was found a few times. The rearrangement joins TRBV7-8 to TRBJ2-6; D is perhaps TRBD1 or TRBD2 (5 bases each). Between the trimmed V and J ends, which lost 3 bases and 2 bases, there was a span of 11 bases. This CDR3 region has 16 residues. In germline, CDR1 is SGHVS, CDR2 FQNEAQ. The CDR3 DNA is TGTGCCAGCAGCTTCGGTTTGGGGGCTGGGGCCAACGTCCTGACTTTC. It codes for CASSFGLGAGANVLTF.

This clonotype was observed many times. This chain links TRBV2 with TRBJ2-7, with TRBD2 identical over 10 bases. The CDR3 is made up of 15 amino acids. The junction had 6 bases not matched to a gene; V was cut back by 6 bases and J by 1 base. Germline assignment: CDR1 SNHLY and CDR2 FYNNEI. CDR3 DNA: TGTGCCAGCAGAGCCGGGACTAGCGCTTCCTACGAGCAGTACTTC. Amino acids: CASRAGTSASYEQYF.